A selection of T cell receptor beta chains follows, all from one sample in a study of response to subunit inactivated influenza vaccine. In TCRdb, the RT-PCR reads were re-called with MiXCR into one record per CDR3 protein. This sample yields 530,000 or so distinct CDR3 sequences, of which 25% are seen a single time; approximately 2% belongs to the top ten. The starting material was CD4+ T cells sorted from PBMCs, obtained about 5 days after vaccination. Every receptor here comes from a man aged 50 to 60 who received an inactivated influenza vaccine. The CDR3 runs from the conserved cysteine through the conserved F or W. Where a row states a size, it is once, few, many or the class of an expanded clone; other rows omit it.

clone size	V gene	CDR3 length	J gene	CDR3 protein
few	TRBV14	14	TRBJ2-3	CASSQDLTVDTQYF
few	TRBV3-1	13	TRBJ1-5	CARHRGEDQPQHF
few	TRBV20-1	16	TRBJ2-3	CSAKTGTSGRADTQYF
-	TRBV12-5	14	TRBJ1-2	CASGLDVGVYGYTF
few	TRBV28	13	TRBJ2-5	CASRVRVQETQYF
many	TRBV29-1	15	TRBJ2-1	CSAPAGTSGYNEQFF
-	TRBV20-1	13	TRBJ1-1	CSAKKGGHTEAFF
-	TRBV9	15	TRBJ2-7	CASSVEGGEVYEQYF
few	TRBV5-1	17	TRBJ2-1	CASSLAPSGGSGNEQFF
-	TRBV5-1	15	TRBJ2-2	CASHPGHTNTGELFF
few	TRBV6-2/TRBV6-3	18	TRBJ2-1	CASSYSKGRQLSYNEQFF
-	TRBV20-1	15	TRBJ2-2	CSARDGRTSTGELFF
-	TRBV29-1	14	TRBJ1-1	CSVGAAGANTEAFF
once	TRBV5-1	15	TRBJ1-4	CASSWEQGTSEKLFF
-	TRBV29-1	12	TRBJ2-7	CSVAENSYEQYF
few	TRBV4-1	15	TRBJ2-1	CASSQDPSFVRGQFF
few	TRBV12-3/TRBV12-4	14	TRBJ2-5	CASSFGTVGETQYF
-	TRBV4-2	16	TRBJ2-1	CASSQDGQLVTSEQFF
few	TRBV12-3/TRBV12-4	15	TRBJ2-2	CASSSPTGSAGELFF
few	TRBV12-3/TRBV12-4	13	TRBJ1-1	CASRSTGRTEAFF
few	TRBV25-1	13	TRBJ1-1	CASGQGANTEAFF
few	TRBV7-2	14	TRBJ1-1	CASSWRMVNTEAFF
few	TRBV20-1	12	TRBJ2-1	CSAIVRVNEQFF
many	TRBV6-5	13	TRBJ2-1	CASSYLGHNEQFF
few	TRBV7-9	14	TRBJ2-7	CASSSGPLRHEQYF
-	TRBV20-1	12	TRBJ2-5	CSAAQGEETQYF
few	TRBV3-1	17	TRBJ2-2	CASSRSSGGGYTGELFF
few	TRBV10-3	12	TRBJ2-7	CAISTGKHEQYF
-	TRBV12-3/TRBV12-4	13	TRBJ2-4	CASSSGPKNIQYF
-	TRBV11-2	18	TRBJ2-7	CASSQTARGLAGSYEQYF
-	TRBV5-1	14	TRBJ2-7	CASSRQRDSYEQYF
-	TRBV12-3/TRBV12-4	16	TRBJ2-6	CASARQGAHGANVLTF
few	TRBV12-3/TRBV12-4	15	TRBJ2-1	CASSLQLAGVNEQFF
-	TRBV20-1	15	TRBJ2-1	CSAIHSGGNYNEQFF
few	TRBV5-1	17	TRBJ2-5	CASSLQPARQEEETQYF
-	TRBV20-1	13	TRBJ2-2	CSASWQNTGELFF
-	TRBV20-1	14	TRBJ1-4	CSADKQGQGEKLFF
-	TRBV5-1	14	TRBJ1-3	CASSLANYGNTIYF
-	TRBV7-8	13	TRBJ2-1	CASSSDPGLAQFF
-	TRBV5-1	15	TRBJ2-2	CASSWGGTNTGELFF
-	TRBV29-1	11	TRBJ2-2	CSVQNTGELFF
-	TRBV7-2	15	TRBJ2-2	CASRTSGGATGELFF
-	TRBV10-3	20	TRBJ2-6	CAISERSGGKLSSGANVLTF
few	TRBV20-1	15	TRBJ2-5	CSARLLTQPQETQYF
once	TRBV18	14	TRBJ2-1	CASSPPDLGNEQFF
-	TRBV28	12	TRBJ1-5	CASSLKGQPQHF
few	TRBV20-1	14	TRBJ2-7	CSATGTSAAYEQYF
many	TRBV4-3	16	TRBJ1-3	CASSSSTGSSGNTIYF
few	TRBV6-5	14	TRBJ2-7	CASSYRRTGYEQYF
-	TRBV25-1	13	TRBJ2-7	CAARAAASYEQYF
-	TRBV7-8	15	TRBJ1-3	CASSQTGILGNTIYF
-	TRBV7-2	15	TRBJ2-3	CASRTSGRALDTQYF
-	TRBV30	14	TRBJ2-7	CAWKRLVDSYEQYF
few	TRBV6-5	13	TRBJ1-4	CASSWSGMEKLFF